This T cell receptor (beta chain) was documented in a study of blood T cell repertoires in COVID-19. Study context: COVID-19 samples from acute and convalescent phases originated in the United States, Italy and Spain. The cDNA or gDNA used as material had been derived from T cells, B-cell-depleted T cells, or PBMCs.

V lost 5 bases, J lost 3 bases, and 6 bases stayed unmatched. Germline V gene lookup returns CDR1 MNHEY and CDR2 SMNVEV (reference sequence). The CDR3 is 14 residues long. Recruitment covered about 25 US areas and drew participants whose ages spanned roughly 18 to 89 years. Original handling: Amplifying reference gene primers gave estimates of nucleated cell counts. Profiled with immunoSEQ multiplex PCR; TCRdb holds only in-frame clones, not every one. The V and J calls and clone size were taken over from that table, and D and trimming were inferred from the DNA. This sample has some 210,000 clones, with more than 80% found just once.

The material sequenced was PBMCs or T cells enriched from blood (not recorded which). This sequence was found in a middle-aged man who had recovered from COVID-19. This rearrangement joins TRBV27 to TRBJ2-7, with TRBD1 matching 8 bases. The CDR3 DNA is TGTGCCAGCAGTCAAGACAGGGGATTCTACGAGCAGTACTTC. Encoded protein: CASSQDRGFYEQYF.